The 7 T cell receptor beta chains given below trace back to one sample, sequenced in a study of long-term antiretroviral therapy in people with HIV. Running of the v3.0 immunoSEQ assay took place at survey level. The method was immunoSEQ multiplex PCR; TCRdb's version includes in-frame clones alone and lacks a portion of them. The sample includes around 25,000 clones, roughly 94% of them seen just once. The sequencing used unsorted PBMCs, collected around 5 years after starting antiretroviral therapy. These receptors originate from a woman in her forties or fifties with HIV.

This clone came up once. This chain connects TRBV6-5 to TRBJ2-2; a weak D match, TRBD1 (6 bases). The V end was cut by 7 bases, the J end by 6 bases, with 9 bases between. Germline CDR1 is MNHEY and CDR2 is SVGAGI. There are 12 residues in the CDR3. The CDR3, as DNA: TGTGCCAGCAATGAGGGGGCCGGGGAGCTGTTTTTT. Amino acids: CASNEGAGELFF.

The chain carries TRBV27 and TRBJ1-2; TRBD1 might be the D (6 bases). The CDR3 contains 16 residues. Germline CDR1 is MNHEY and CDR2 is SMNVEV (reference sequence). V lost 5 bases, J lost 4 bases, and 20 bases lay in between. CDR3 in amino acids: CASSPRAGRGFYGYTF. CDR3 nucleotides: TGTGCCAGCAGTCCCCGTGCAGGGAGGGGGTTCTATGGCTACACCTTC.

The chain's CDR3 is CASSPDPHNEQFF. CDR3 DNA sequence: TGCGCCAGCAGCCCAGATCCCCACAATGAGCAGTTCTTC. This rearrangement joins TRBV5-1 to TRBJ2-1; no firm D call. Trimming removed 4 bases from V and 5 bases from J, with 10 bases in between. This CDR3 has 13 amino acids. Germline CDR1 reads SGHRS; CDR2 reads YFSETQ.

The rearrangement links TRBV6-6 to TRBJ2-3, with D unresolved. Germline V CDR1 and CDR2: MNHNY, SVGAGI (reference sequence). This CDR3 is built from 12 residues. V shed 0 bases and J shed 7 bases, with 5 bases lying between them. The CDR3 reads CASSYSTYTQYF. The CDR3 nucleotides are TGTGCCAGCAGTTACTCAACCTATACGCAGTATTTT.

This clone was found once. The V call is TRBV5-1, the J call TRBJ2-7; possibly TRBD2 for D (5 bases). The CDR3 is made up of 11 amino acids. CDR1 SGHRS and CDR2 YFSETQ come from the germline V gene. The V gene lost 9 bases and the J gene lost 3 bases, with 10 bases spanning the gap. CDR3 sequence: CATSEGYEQYF. The CDR3 region has the DNA TGCGCCACCTCCGAGGGCTACGAGCAGTACTTC.

The chain combines TRBV28 with TRBJ1-2; D is uncertain. The germline V gene encodes CDR1 MDHEN and CDR2 SYDVKM. Trimming took off 4 bases at V and 2 bases at J, with 14 bases between the two ends. This CDR3 is 15 amino acids long. CDR3 sequence reads: CASSSVGQTNYGYTF. Here the CDR3 DNA reads TGTGCCAGCAGTTCGGTCGGGCAGACGAACTATGGCTACACCTTC.

The chain employs TRBV10-3 and TRBJ2-1; 7 bases agree with TRBD1. CDR1 is ENHRY and CDR2 is SYGVKD in the germline V gene. J lost 4 bases, V lost 6 bases, and 9 bases had no gene match. The CDR3 runs 15 residues. The DNA for the CDR3 is TGTGCCATCAGCCGGACAGGATCCCAGTACAATGAGCAGTTCTTC. Protein: CAISRTGSQYNEQFF.